The clone carrying this TCR beta chain was seen only a few times. What it binds is unknown. CDR1 is MNHEY, CDR2 SMNVEV, per germline (reference sequence). V was clipped by 5 bases and J by 3 bases; unmatched bases: 4. The CDR3 is made up of 14 amino acids. TCRdb re-called the reads through MiXCR, storing one row per CDR3 protein. The table has over 55,000 distinct CDR3 sequences, 20% to 25% seen once. The sample comes from a study of T cell repertoires in cytomegalovirus infection. The clonotype was recovered from a human donor in good health (CMV status not recorded). Some clones in this sample may be carry-over from other donors' samples. The chain carries TRBV27 and TRBJ1-5; TRBD1 matches at 7 bases. The specimen comprised CD8+ T cells from cultured PBMCs, sampled from culture after CMV antigen stimulation. Here the CDR3 DNA reads TGTGCCAGCAGTCGGGGACAGATCAATCAGCCCCAGCATTTT. It yields the protein CASSRGQINQPQHF.